Listed below are T cell receptor beta chains from one sample, sequenced in a study of Graves' ophthalmopathy and Graves' hyperthyroidism. TCRdb recomputed calls from the multiplex PCR reads with MiXCR, one row per CDR3 protein. The data show just over 600,000 distinct CDR3 sequences, about 20% seen once. Sequenced sample: peripheral blood. These TCRs come from a woman aged 18-29 years with stable Graves' hyperthyroidism. Some clones in this sample may be carry-over from other donors' samples. CDR3s include the opening cysteine and the closing phenylalanine or tryptophan. D genes are given only for firm matches. Some rows mark clone size as missing; the rest say once, few, many or name a class of expanded clone.

TRBJ1-6	TRBV6-1	TRBD1	many	CASSGTDHNSPLHF	TGTGCCAGCAGCGGGACAGACCATAATTCACCCCTCCACTTT
TRBJ2-4	TRBV28	TRBD1	few	CATDRGRGQNIKYF	TGTGCCACCGACAGGGGGCGCGGGCAAAACATTAAGTACTTC
TRBJ2-7	TRBV2	-	many	CASTVGRGPYEQYF	TGTGCCAGCACCGTGGGGAGGGGGCCCTACGAGCAGTACTTC
TRBJ1-1	TRBV19	-	few	CASSIEVSSAALLNTEAFF	TGTGCCAGTAGTATAGAGGTGTCGAGTGCTGCACTCTTGAACACTGAAGCTTTCTTT
TRBJ1-6	TRBV9	TRBD1	few	CASSEDRTSSYNSPLHF	TGTGCCAGCAGCGAGGACAGGACTAGCTCCTATAATTCACCCCTCCACTTT
TRBJ2-7	TRBV5-1	-	few	CASSPFEGPYEQYF	TGCGCCAGCAGCCCCTTCGAGGGACCTTACGAGCAGTACTTC
TRBJ2-7	TRBV19	-	many	CASSIEWTESYEQYF	TGTGCCAGTAGTATAGAGTGGACCGAATCCTACGAGCAGTACTTC
TRBJ1-5	TRBV2	-	-	CASSQLDSAGPQHF	TGTGCCAGCAGTCAGCTTGACAGCGCGGGGCCCCAGCATTTT
TRBJ1-2	TRBV20-1	TRBD1	many	CSANGLKGQGARGYTF	TGCAGTGCTAATGGACTAAAGGGACAGGGGGCGAGGGGCTACACCTTC
TRBJ1-2	TRBV6-4	-	many	CASSDGTVTGYTF	TGTGCCAGCAGTGACGGGACCGTCACTGGCTACACCTTC
TRBJ1-2	TRBV27	-	-	CASSALQGYGHTF	TGTGCCAGCAGTGCTTTACAGGGTTACGGCCACACCTTC
TRBJ1-3	TRBV10-3	-	many	CAIREGQNDGNTIYF	TGTGCCATCAGGGAAGGACAGAACGATGGAAACACCATATATTTT
TRBJ2-6	TRBV20-1	-	many	CSARDRGGTGANVLTF	TGCAGTGCTAGAGATAGGGGGGGTACCGGGGCCAACGTCCTGACTTTC
TRBJ2-2	TRBV12-3/TRBV12-4	TRBD1	few	CASQTGEVAGELFF	TGTGCCAGCCAGACAGGGGAGGTGGCCGGGGAGCTGTTTTTT
TRBJ2-7	TRBV20-1	TRBD2	-	CSARASGLAGGVYEQYF	TGCAGTGCTAGGGCCTCGGGACTAGCGGGGGGGGTCTACGAGCAGTACTTC
TRBJ2-7	TRBV6-5	TRBD1	few	CASSLQTGLYEQYF	TGTGCCAGCAGTTTACAGACAGGGCTCTACGAGCAGTACTTC
TRBJ2-7	TRBV6-5	TRBD1	many	CASSYSKRTGSYEQYF	TGTGCCAGCAGTTACTCGAAAAGGACAGGCTCCTACGAGCAGTACTTC
TRBJ2-7	TRBV6-5	-	many	CASSYSYSPAAYEQYF	TGTGCCAGCAGTTACTCGTATAGCCCCGCGGCCTACGAGCAGTACTTC
TRBJ1-5	TRBV6-2/TRBV6-3	-	-	CASSPIEGQIYSNQPQHF	TGTGCCAGCAGCCCTATCGAAGGACAGATTTATAGCAATCAGCCCCAGCATTTT
TRBJ1-6	TRBV28	-	few	CASRPGATSFLSPLHF	TGTGCCAGCAGACCCGGCGCCACAAGTTTTTTGTCACCCCTCCACTTT
TRBJ1-5	TRBV2	-	-	CASRADGYQPQHF	TGTGCCAGCAGAGCGGACGGTTATCAGCCCCAGCATTTT
TRBJ2-2	TRBV24-1	-	many	CATSELGTGELFF	TGTGCCACCAGTGAGTTGGGGACCGGGGAGCTGTTTTTT
TRBJ1-2	TRBV29-1	-	many	CSVDTGGVHGYTF	TGCAGCGTTGACACGGGGGGGGTACATGGCTACACCTTC
TRBJ1-2	TRBV7-9	-	few	CASSDTPGNGYTF	TGTGCCAGCAGCGATACCCCAGGGAATGGCTACACCTTC
TRBJ2-7	TRBV10-3	-	many	CAISDSEASYEQYF	TGTGCCATCAGTGACTCCGAGGCATCCTACGAGCAGTACTTC
TRBJ1-5	TRBV6-1	-	-	CASTLDGVNQPQHF	TGTGCCAGCACCCTAGACGGAGTCAATCAGCCCCAGCATTTT
TRBJ1-2	TRBV15	TRBD1	few	CATSTEVGTGVYGYTF	TGTGCCACCAGCACTGAAGTAGGGACAGGGGTTTATGGCTACACCTTC
TRBJ2-5	TRBV6-5	TRBD2	-	CASSYTSGEETQYF	TGTGCCAGCAGTTATACTAGCGGGGAAGAGACCCAGTACTTC
TRBJ1-1	TRBV4-1	-	once	CASSQVAVMNTEAFF	TGCGCCAGCAGCCAAGTCGCGGTCATGAACACTGAAGCTTTCTTT
TRBJ1-1	TRBV27	TRBD1	once	CASIWDRDAFF	TGTGCCAGCATTTGGGACAGGGATGCTTTCTTT
TRBJ2-5	TRBV30	-	many	CAWTRQTQETQYF	TGTGCCTGGACTAGACAGACTCAAGAGACCCAGTACTTC
TRBJ2-7	TRBV11-2	-	many	CASRFRGGTDNSYEQYF	TGTGCCAGCAGGTTTAGGGGCGGGACAGATAACTCCTACGAGCAGTACTTC
TRBJ1-2	TRBV20-1	TRBD1	many	CSAPRQGFNYGYTF	TGCAGTGCTCCACGACAGGGGTTCAACTATGGCTACACCTTC
TRBJ2-7	TRBV20-1	TRBD2	many	CSARDPGLAGRYYEQYF	TGCAGTGCTAGAGACCCCGGGCTAGCGGGAAGGTACTACGAGCAGTACTTC
TRBJ1-1	TRBV6-1	-	many	CASTKGYTEAFF	TGTGCCAGCACCAAAGGGTACACTGAAGCTTTCTTT
TRBJ1-6	TRBV28	-	many	CASSLGISRAYSPLHF	TGTGCCAGCAGCCTAGGGATATCGAGGGCCTATTCACCCCTCCACTTT
TRBJ2-2	TRBV28	-	-	CASSQRTWENTGELFF	TGTGCCAGCAGTCAACGGACATGGGAGAACACCGGGGAGCTGTTTTTT
TRBJ2-7	TRBV29-1	-	-	CSGSPSGRSGYEQYF	TGCAGCGGGTCTCCTTCCGGGCGTAGCGGCTACGAGCAGTACTTC
TRBJ1-1	TRBV6-1	TRBD1	-	CASKGLTGVDTEACF	TGTGCCAGCAAGGGGCTGACAGGGGTGGACACTGAAGCTTGCTTT
TRBJ2-7	TRBV20-1	-	-	CSARDRVRLYEQYF	TGCAGTGCTAGAGACAGGGTTCGGCTCTACGAGCAGTACTTC
TRBJ2-2	TRBV6-4	-	once	CASSDSGTNTGELFF	TGTGCCAGCAGTGACTCCGGGACAAACACCGGGGAGCTGTTTTTT
TRBJ2-7	TRBV27	-	many	CASSFTNRVFEQYF	TGTGCCAGCAGTTTCACAAACAGGGTTTTCGAGCAGTACTTC
TRBJ1-2	TRBV28	-	few	CASGEGSYGYTF	TGTGCCAGCGGGGAGGGGAGCTATGGCTACACCTTC
TRBJ2-7	TRBV18	-	many	CASSPAEGRTYEQYF	TGTGCCAGCTCACCGGCGGAGGGGCGAACCTACGAGCAGTACTTC
TRBJ1-5	TRBV19	TRBD1	-	CASRKGQGALEPQHF	TGTGCCAGTAGAAAAGGACAGGGGGCTTTAGAGCCCCAGCATTTT
TRBJ1-5	TRBV6-1	-	-	CASLRETDQPQHF	TGTGCCAGTCTTCGAGAGACCGATCAGCCCCAGCATTTT
TRBJ2-7	TRBV28	-	many	CASKRYEQYF	TGTGCCAGCAAGCGATACGAGCAGTACTTC